This TCR beta chain was sequenced for a study of shared clonotypes between healthy human individuals. This table comes from immunoSEQ multiplex PCR, and its TCRdb copy is limited to in-frame clones, with some not included. The sample holds roughly 720,000 clones, 90% seen once. A remark on this clone: Its target is not known.

CDR3 length: 15 amino acids. Germline values: CDR1 MNHEY, CDR2 SVGAGI. Trimming removed 5 bases at V and 0 bases at J, with 11 bases between. Overall study results and limits: Inspection by rarefaction showed sorted-subset sequencing to be incomplete despite large depth.

The V and J genes are TRBV6-5 and TRBJ1-5, with unresolved D. Material: memory CD8+ T cells from PBMCs. Subset specified: CD45RO+ cells pooled with CCR7-negative TemRA cells. This sequence originates from a man aged 18 to 30 in good health. Some clones in this sample may be carry-over from other donors' samples. CDR3 nucleotide sequence: TGTGCCAGCAGTCCATTTCACTTTAGCAATCAGCCCCAGCATTTT. Translated, it gives CASSPFHFSNQPQHF.